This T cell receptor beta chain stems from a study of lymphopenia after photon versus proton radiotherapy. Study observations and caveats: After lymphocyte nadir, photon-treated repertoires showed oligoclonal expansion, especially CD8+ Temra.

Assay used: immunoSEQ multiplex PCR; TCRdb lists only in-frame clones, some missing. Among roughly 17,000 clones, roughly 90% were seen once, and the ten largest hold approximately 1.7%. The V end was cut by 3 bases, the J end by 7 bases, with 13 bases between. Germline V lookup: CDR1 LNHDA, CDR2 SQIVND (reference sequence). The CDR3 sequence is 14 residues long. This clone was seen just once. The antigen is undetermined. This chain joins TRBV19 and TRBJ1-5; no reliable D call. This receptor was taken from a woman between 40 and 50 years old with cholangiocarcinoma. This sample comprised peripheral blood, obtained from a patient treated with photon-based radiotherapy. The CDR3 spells CASSIAGGGQPQHF. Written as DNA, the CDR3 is TGTGCCAGTAGTATTGCGGGCGGCGGGCAGCCCCAGCATTTT.